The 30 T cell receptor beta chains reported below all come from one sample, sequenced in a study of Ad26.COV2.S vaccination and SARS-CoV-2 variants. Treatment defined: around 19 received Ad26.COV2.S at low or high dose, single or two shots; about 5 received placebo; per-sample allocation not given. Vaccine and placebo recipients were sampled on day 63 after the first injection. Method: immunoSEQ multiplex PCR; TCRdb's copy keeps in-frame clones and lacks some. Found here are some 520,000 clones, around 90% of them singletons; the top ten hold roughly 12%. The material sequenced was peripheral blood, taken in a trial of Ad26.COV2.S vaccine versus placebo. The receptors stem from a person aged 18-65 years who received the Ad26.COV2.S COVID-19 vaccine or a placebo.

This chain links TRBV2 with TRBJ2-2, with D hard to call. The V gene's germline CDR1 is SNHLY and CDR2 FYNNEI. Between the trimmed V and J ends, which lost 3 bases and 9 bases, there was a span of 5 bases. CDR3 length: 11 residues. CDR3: CASSDPRELFF. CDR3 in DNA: TGTGCCAGCAGTGATCCCCGGGAGCTGTTTTTT.

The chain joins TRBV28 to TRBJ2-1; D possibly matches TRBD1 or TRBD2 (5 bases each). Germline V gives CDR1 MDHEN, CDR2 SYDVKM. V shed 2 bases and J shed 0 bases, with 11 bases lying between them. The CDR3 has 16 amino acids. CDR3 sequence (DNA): TGTGCCAGCAGTTTACTTGGGGGAAGCTCCTACAATGAGCAGTTCTTC. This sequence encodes CASSLLGGSSYNEQFF.

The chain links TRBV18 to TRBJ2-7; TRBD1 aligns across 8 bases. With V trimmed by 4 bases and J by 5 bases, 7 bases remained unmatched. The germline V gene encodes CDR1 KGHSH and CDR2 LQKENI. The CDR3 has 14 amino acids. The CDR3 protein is CASSHGDRLDEQYF. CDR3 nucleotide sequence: TGTGCCAGCTCACACGGGGACAGGCTTGACGAGCAGTACTTC.

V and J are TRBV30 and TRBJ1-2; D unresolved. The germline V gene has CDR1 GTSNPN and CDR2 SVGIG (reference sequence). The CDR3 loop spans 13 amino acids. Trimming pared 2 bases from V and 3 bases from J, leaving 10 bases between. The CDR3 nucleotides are TGTGCCTGGAGTTCGGGTCCGGACTATGGCTACACCTTC. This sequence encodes CAWSSGPDYGYTF.

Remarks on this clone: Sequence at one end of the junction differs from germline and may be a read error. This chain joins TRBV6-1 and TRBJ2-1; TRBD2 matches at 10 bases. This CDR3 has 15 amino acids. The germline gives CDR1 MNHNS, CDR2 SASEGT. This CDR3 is CASRDTSGTFNEQFF. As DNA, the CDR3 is TGTGCCAGCCGTGACACTAGCGGGACGTTCAATGAGCAGTTCTTC.

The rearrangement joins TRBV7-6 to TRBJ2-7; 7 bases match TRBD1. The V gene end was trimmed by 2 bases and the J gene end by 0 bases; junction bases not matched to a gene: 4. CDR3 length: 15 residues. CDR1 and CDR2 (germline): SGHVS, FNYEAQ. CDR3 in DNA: TGTGCCAGCAGCTTATACTGGGACAGCTCCTACGAGCAGTACTTC. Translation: CASSLYWDSSYEQYF. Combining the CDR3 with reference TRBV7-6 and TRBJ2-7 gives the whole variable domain GAGVSQSPRYKVTKRGQDVALRCDPISGHVSLYWYRQALGQGPEFLTYFNYEAQQDKSGLPNDRFSAERPEGSISTLTIQRTEQRDSAMYRCASSLYWDSSYEQYFGPGTRLTVT.

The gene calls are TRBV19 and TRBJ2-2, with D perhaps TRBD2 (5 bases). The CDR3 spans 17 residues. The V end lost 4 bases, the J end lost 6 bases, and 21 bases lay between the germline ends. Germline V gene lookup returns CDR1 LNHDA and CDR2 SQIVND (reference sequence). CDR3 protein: CASSTPRAGVNAGELFF. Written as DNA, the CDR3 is TGTGCCAGTAGTACCCCCCGTGCGGGTGTAAACGCCGGGGAGCTGTTTTTT.

The CDR3 spells CASSYPTAAGGYEQYF. The DNA of the CDR3 is TGTGCCAGCAGTTACCCGACTGCAGCGGGAGGCTACGAGCAGTACTTC. V is TRBV6-2 or TRBV6-3 and J is TRBJ2-7; 9 bases map to TRBD2. The CDR3 totals 16 residues. The germline V gene has CDR1 MNHEY and CDR2 SVGEGT. V shed 2 bases, J shed 3 bases, and the junction held 8 bases outside the gene matches.

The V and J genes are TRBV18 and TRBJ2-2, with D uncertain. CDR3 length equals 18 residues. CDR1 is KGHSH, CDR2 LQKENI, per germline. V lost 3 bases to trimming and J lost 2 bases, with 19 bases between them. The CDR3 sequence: CASSPHPPAPRNTGELFF. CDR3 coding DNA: TGTGCCAGCTCACCCCATCCCCCGGCACCTAGAAACACCGGGGAGCTGTTTTTT. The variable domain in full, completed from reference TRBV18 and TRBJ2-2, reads NAGVMQNPRHLVRRRGQEARLRCSPMKGHSHVYWYRQLPEEGLKFMVYLQKENIIDESGMPKERFSAEFPKEGPSILRIQQVVRGDSAAYFCASSPHPPAPRNTGELFFGEGSRLTVL.

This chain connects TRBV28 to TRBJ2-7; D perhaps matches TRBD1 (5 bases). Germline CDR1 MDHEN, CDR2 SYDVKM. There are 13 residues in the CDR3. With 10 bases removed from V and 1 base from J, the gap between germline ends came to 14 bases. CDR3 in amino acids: CATLDSHSYEQYF. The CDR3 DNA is TGTGCCACCCTCGACAGCCATTCCTACGAGCAGTACTTC.

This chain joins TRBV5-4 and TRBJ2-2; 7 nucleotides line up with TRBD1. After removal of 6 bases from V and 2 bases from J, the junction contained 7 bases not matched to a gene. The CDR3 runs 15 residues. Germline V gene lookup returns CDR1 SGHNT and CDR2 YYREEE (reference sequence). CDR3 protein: CASTEGQFNTGELFF. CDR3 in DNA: TGTGCCAGCACCGAGGGACAGTTTAACACCGGGGAGCTGTTTTTT.

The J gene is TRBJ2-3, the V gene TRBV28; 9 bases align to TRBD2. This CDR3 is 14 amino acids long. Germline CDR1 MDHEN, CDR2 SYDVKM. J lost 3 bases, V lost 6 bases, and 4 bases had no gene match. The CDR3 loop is CASRSSGETDTQYF. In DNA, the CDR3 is TGTGCCAGCAGGTCTAGCGGGGAAACAGATACGCAGTATTTT.

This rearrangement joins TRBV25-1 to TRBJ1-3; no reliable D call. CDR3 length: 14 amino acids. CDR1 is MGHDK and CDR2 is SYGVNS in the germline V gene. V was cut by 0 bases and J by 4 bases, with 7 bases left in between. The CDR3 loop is CASSEYFSGNTIYF. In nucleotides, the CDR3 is TGTGCCAGCAGTGAATATTTTTCGGGAAACACCATATATTTT.

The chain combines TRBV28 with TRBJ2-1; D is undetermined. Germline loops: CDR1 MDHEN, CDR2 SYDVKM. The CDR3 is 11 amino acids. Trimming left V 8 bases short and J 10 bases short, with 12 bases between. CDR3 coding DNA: TGTGCCAGCTCCGGGCGGCGCGAGCAGTTCTTC. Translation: CASSGRREQFF.

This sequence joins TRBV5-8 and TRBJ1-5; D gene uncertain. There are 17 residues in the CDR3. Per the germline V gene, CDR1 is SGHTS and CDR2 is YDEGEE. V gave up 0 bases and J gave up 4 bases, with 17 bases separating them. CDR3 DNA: TGTGCCAGCAGCTTGGTGTTGGCAACAACCCCAAATCAGCCCCAGCATTTT. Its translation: CASSLVLATTPNQPQHF.

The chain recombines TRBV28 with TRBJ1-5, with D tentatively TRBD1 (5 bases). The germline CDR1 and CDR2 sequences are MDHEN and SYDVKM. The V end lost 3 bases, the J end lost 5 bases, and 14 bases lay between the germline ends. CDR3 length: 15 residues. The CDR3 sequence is CASSFVGRDHQPQHF. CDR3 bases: TGTGCCAGCAGTTTCGTCGGCAGGGACCATCAGCCCCAGCATTTT. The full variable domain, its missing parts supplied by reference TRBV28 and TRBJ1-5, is DVKVTQSSRYLVKRTGEKVFLECVQDMDHENMFWYRQDPGLGLRLIYFSYDVKMKEKGDIPEGYSVSREKKERFSLILESASTNQTSMYLCASSFVGRDHQPQHFGDGTRLSIL.

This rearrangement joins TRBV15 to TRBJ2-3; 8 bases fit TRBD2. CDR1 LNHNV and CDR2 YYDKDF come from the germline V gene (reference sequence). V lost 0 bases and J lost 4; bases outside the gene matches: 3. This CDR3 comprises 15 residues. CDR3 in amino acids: CATSRDIGRADTQYF. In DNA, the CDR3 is TGTGCCACCAGCAGAGATATCGGGAGGGCAGATACGCAGTATTTT.

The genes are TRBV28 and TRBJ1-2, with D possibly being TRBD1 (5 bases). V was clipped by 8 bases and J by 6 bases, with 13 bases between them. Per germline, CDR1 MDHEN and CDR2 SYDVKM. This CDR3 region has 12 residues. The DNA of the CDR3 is TGTGCCAGCGACGGGCCGGGGGATGGCTACACCTTC. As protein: CASDGPGDGYTF.

CDR3 protein: CASSVEGSVSEKLFF. CDR3 DNA sequence: TGTGCCAGCAGTGTGGAGGGATCGGTGTCTGAAAAACTGTTTTTT. The gene calls are TRBV2 and TRBJ1-4; no clear D gene. Germline V gene data show CDR1 as SNHLY and CDR2 as FYNNEI. This CDR3 region has 15 residues. Trimming removed 4 bases from V and 7 bases from J, with 16 bases in between.

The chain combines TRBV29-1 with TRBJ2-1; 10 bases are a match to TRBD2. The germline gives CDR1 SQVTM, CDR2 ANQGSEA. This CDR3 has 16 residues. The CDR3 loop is CSSKTSGRGSYNEQFF. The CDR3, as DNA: TGCAGTTCTAAGACCAGCGGGAGGGGCTCCTACAATGAGCAGTTCTTC.

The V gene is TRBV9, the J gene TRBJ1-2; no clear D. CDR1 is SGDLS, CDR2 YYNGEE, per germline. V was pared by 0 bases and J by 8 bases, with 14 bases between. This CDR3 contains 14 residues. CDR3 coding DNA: TGTGCCAGCAGCGTAGAATCTCGAGGAGGAGGCTACACCTTC. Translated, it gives CASSVESRGGGYTF. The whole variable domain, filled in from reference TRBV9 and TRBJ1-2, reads DSGVTQTPKHLITATGQRVTLRCSPRSGDLSVYWYQQSLDQGLQFLIQYYNGEERAKGNILERFSAQQFPDLHSELNLSSLELGDSALYFCASSVESRGGGYTFGSGTRLTVV.

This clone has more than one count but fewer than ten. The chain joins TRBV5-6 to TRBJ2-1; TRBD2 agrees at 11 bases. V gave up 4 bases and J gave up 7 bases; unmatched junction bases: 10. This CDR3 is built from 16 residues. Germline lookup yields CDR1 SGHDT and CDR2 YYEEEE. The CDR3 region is CASSGISGRARNEQFF. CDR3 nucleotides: TGTGCCAGCAGCGGAATTAGCGGGAGGGCGCGGAATGAGCAGTTCTTC.

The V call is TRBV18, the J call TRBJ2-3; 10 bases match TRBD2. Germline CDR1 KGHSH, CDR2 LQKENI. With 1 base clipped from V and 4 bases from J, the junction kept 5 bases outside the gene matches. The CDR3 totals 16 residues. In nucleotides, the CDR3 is TGTGCCAGCTCACCACGAGGGCTAGCGGGAGCAGATACGCAGTATTTT. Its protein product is CASSPRGLAGADTQYF.

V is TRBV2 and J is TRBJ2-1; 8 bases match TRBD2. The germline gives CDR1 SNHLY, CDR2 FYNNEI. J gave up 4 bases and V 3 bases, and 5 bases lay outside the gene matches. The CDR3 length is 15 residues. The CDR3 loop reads CASSDGGERYNEQFF. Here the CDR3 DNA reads TGTGCCAGCAGTGACGGGGGGGAGAGGTACAATGAGCAGTTCTTC.

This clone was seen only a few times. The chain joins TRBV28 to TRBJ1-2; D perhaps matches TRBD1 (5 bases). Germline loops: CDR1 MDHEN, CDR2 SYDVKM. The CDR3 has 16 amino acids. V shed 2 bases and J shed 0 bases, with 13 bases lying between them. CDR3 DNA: TGTGCCAGCAGTTTAGTGGGGCGAGAAACTAACTATGGCTACACCTTC. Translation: CASSLVGRETNYGYTF.

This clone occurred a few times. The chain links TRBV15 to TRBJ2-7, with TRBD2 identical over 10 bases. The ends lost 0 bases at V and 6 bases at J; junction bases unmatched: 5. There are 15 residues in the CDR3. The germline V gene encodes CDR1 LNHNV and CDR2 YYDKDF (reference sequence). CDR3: CATSRDLAGATEQYF. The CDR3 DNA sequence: TGTGCCACCAGCAGAGATCTAGCGGGAGCCACCGAGCAGTACTTC.

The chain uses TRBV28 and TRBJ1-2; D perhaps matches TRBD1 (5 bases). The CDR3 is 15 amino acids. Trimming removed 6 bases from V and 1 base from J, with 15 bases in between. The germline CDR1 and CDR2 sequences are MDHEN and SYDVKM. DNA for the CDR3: TGTGCCAGCAGCCCTCCCGGGGGAGGTAACTATGGCTACACCTTC. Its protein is CASSPPGGGNYGYTF.

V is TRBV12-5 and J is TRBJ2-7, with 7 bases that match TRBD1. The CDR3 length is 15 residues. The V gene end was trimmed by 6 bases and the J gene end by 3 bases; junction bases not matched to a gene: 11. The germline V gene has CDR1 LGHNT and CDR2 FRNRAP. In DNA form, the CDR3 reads TGTGCTAGTGGACCCCAGGGACAGAGAAACTACGAGCAGTACTTC. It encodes CASGPQGQRNYEQYF.

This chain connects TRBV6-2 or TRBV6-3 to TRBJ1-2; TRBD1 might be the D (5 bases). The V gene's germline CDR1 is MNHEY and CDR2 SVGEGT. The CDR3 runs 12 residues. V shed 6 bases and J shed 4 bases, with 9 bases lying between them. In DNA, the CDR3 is TGTGCCAGCAGCGACAGCCTCTATGGCTACACCTTC. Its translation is CASSDSLYGYTF.

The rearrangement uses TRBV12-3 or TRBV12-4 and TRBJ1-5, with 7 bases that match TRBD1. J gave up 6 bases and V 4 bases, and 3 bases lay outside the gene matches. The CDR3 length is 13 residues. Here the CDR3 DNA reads TGTGCCAGCAGTTACGACAGGGCTCAGCCCCAGCATTTT. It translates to CASSYDRAQPQHF.